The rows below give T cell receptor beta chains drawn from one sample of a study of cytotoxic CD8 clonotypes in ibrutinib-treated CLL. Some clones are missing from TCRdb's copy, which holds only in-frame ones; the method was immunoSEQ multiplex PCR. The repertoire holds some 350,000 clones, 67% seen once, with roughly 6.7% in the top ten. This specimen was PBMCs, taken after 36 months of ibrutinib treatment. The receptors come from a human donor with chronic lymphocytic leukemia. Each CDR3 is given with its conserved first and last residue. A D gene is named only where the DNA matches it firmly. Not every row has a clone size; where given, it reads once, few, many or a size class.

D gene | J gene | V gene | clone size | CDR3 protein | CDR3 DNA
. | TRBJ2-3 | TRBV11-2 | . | CASSLDLTDTQYF | TGTGCCAGCAGCTTAGATCTCACAGATACGCAGTATTTT
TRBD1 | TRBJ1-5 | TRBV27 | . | CASSFLTGYNQPQHF | TGTGCCAGCAGTTTTTTGACAGGGTACAATCAGCCCCAGCATTTT
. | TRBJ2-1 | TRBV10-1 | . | CASSTTSFPDSYNEQFF | TGCGCCAGCAGTACGACTAGTTTCCCCGACTCCTACAATGAGCAGTTCTTC
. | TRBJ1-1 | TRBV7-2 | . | CASSLAGVNTEAFF | TGTGCCAGCAGCTTGGCAGGGGTGAACACTGAAGCTTTCTTT
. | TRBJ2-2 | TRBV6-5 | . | CASSVTRRPGELFF | TGTGCCAGCAGTGTAACAAGACGCCCCGGGGAGCTGTTTTTT
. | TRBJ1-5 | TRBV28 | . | CASSPPGGQPQHF | TGTGCCAGCAGCCCTCCCGGAGGCCAGCCCCAGCATTTT
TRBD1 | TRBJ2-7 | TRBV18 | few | CASSPRTGPPTSYEQYF | TGTGCCAGCTCACCGCGGACAGGGCCCCCAACGTCCTACGAGCAGTACTTC
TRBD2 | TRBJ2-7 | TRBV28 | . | CASSPAWGGRASEQYF | TGTGCCAGCAGCCCCGCGTGGGGCGGGAGGGCGAGTGAGCAGTACTTC
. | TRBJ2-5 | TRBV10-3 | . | CAISRGARQETQYF | TGTGCCATCTCGAGGGGGGCGAGACAAGAGACCCAGTACTTC
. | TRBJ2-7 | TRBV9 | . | CASSVTLGPLDHEQYF | TGTGCCAGCAGCGTAACCCTCGGACCCTTGGACCACGAGCAGTACTTC
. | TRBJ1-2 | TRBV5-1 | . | CASSPQQGVGYGYTF | TGCGCCAGCAGCCCGCAACAGGGAGTGGGCTATGGCTACACCTTC
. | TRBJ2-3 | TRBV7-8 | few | CASSLERAFRNTQYF | TGTGCCAGCAGCTTAGAAAGAGCTTTCAGGAATACGCAGTATTTT
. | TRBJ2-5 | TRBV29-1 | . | CSVVRVWPEETQYF | TGCAGCGTGGTTCGAGTTTGGCCCGAAGAGACCCAGTACTTC
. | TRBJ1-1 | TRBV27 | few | CASREWGGNTEAFF | TGTGCCAGCAGGGAGTGGGGAGGGAACACTGAAGCTTTCTTT
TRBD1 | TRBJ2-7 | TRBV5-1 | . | CASKGGTGGNYEQYF | TGCGCCAGCAAAGGCGGGACAGGGGGGAACTACGAGCAGTACTTC
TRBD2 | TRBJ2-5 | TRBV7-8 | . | CASSTRTWGGQETQYF | TGTGCCAGCAGCACCCGGACTTGGGGGGGCCAAGAGACCCAGTACTTC
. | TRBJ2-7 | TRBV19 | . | CASSRGAAASYEQYF | TGTGCCAGTAGTAGGGGGGCGGCAGCCTCCTACGAGCAGTACTTC
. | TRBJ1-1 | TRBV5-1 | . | CASSLDTEAFF | TGCGCCAGCAGCTTGGACACTGAAGCTTTCTTT
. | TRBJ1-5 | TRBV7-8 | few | CASSLFRGVAPPLSNQPQHF | TGTGCCAGCAGCTTATTCCGGGGGGTCGCTCCCCCCCTTAGCAATCAGCCCCAGCATTTT
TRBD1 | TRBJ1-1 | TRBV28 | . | CASTRWTGMNTEAFF | TGTGCCAGCACCCGCTGGACAGGAATGAACACTGAAGCTTTCTTT
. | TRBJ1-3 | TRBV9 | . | CASRAQGSGNTIYF | TGTGCCAGCAGGGCCCAGGGCTCTGGAAACACCATATATTTT
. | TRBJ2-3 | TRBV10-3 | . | CAISGTEYTDTQYF | TGTGCCATCAGTGGAACAGAGTACACAGATACGCAGTATTTT
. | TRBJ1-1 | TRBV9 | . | CASSLRAGEGEAFF | TGTGCCAGCAGCTTAAGGGCGGGTGAGGGTGAAGCTTTCTTT
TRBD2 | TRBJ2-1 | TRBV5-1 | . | CASSTLAGGYNEQFF | TGCGCCAGCAGCACTCTAGCGGGCGGGTACAATGAGCAGTTCTTC
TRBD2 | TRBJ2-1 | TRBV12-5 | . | CASGLEGLAGGHSYNEQFF | TGTGCTAGTGGTTTGGAGGGTCTAGCGGGAGGGCACTCCTACAATGAGCAGTTCTTC
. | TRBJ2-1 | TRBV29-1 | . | CSVEPGTSYNEQFF | TGCAGCGTTGAACCGGGGACCTCCTACAATGAGCAGTTCTTC
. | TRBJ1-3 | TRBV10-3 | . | CATATGLSGNTIYF | TGTGCCACCGCGACAGGTCTTTCTGGAAACACCATATATTTT
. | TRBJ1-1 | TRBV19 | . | CASRLGGSNTEAFF | TGTGCCAGTAGGTTGGGAGGCAGCAACACTGAAGCTTTCTTT
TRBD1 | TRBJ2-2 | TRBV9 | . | CASGTGDTGELFF | TGTGCCAGCGGGACAGGGGACACCGGGGAGCTGTTTTTT
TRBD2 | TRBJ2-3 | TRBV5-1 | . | CASRRREANTDTQYF | TGCGCCAGCAGGCGGCGGGAGGCCAACACAGATACGCAGTATTTT
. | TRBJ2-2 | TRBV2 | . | CASRPRGRGELFF | TGTGCCAGCAGGCCCCGTGGTCGCGGGGAGCTGTTTTTT